This T cell receptor (beta chain) was recovered during a study of regulatory T cells in long-lasting Graves disease. The time point is: newly diagnosed GD, antithyroid drugs for less than 3 months. RNA from PBMCs was the source of the TCR library. The CDR3 is made up of 17 amino acids. CDR1 and CDR2 from the germline V gene are LNHNV and YYDKDF (reference sequence). The V gene lost 0 bases and the J gene lost 2 bases, with 16 bases spanning the gap. Building of the TCR beta libraries involved iRepertoire HTBI primers and Arm-PCR of CDR3 regions. TCRdb re-analysed the multiplex PCR reads in MiXCR, keeping a single row per CDR3 protein. The repertoire has hundreds of thousands of distinct CDR3 sequences, around 15% of them found once; the top ten carry around 13%. These sequences were also reported in another study, on T cells in Graves' hyperthyroidism and ophthalmopathy. That paper states: Investigators excluded patients with uncontrolled infection, other autoimmune disease, pregnancy or lactation. TCR CDR3 regions were first amplified by RT-PCR with HTBI primers.

Specimen: peripheral blood mononuclear cells (PBMCs), collected at new diagnosis, from a patient treated with antithyroid drugs. This chain links TRBV15 with TRBJ2-5, with D possibly being TRBD2 (6 bases). This sequence was found in a man between 18 and 29 years old with Graves disease. The CDR3 DNA is TGTGCCACCAGCAGAGACGTGGCGGGATGGGGACAAGAGACCCAGTACTTC. Translated: CATSRDVAGWGQETQYF.